This T cell receptor beta chain was identified in a study of beta chain features in type 1 diabetes. Study context: What patients shared with healthy donors was a similar profile of age, gender and cell yields. Study-level findings and limits: Cells expressing TCR highly could be over-represented by cDNA sequencing. PCR might show a preference for shorter templates, equally across patients and controls.

Expressed TCRB transcripts were sequenced, since all the RNA that had been isolated was reverse transcribed. The table came from immunoSEQ multiplex PCR; TCRdb's copy has only in-frame clones and leaves some out. The profile covers approximately 150,000 clones, with about 9.7% appearing a single time and less than 0.85% taken by the ten largest. The table lists this clone with many counts. Its target is unknown. The ends were cut back, 4 bases at V and 2 bases at J, with 9 bases in the middle. CDR1 SGHTA and CDR2 FQGNSA come from the germline V gene. The CDR3 covers 13 residues. This sequence was found in a woman aged 40 to 49 in good health. Sequenced input: central memory CD4+ T cells from blood. The chain links TRBV7-2 to TRBJ2-7; D is perhaps TRBD1 (5 bases). CDR3 coding DNA: TGTGCCAGCAGCTCAACAGGTCCCTACGAGCAGTACTTC. It specifies CASSSTGPYEQYF.